The 7 T cell receptor beta chains below come from one sample, sequenced in a study of T cell repertoires in cytomegalovirus infection (dated by TCRdb to between 2018 and 2021). The meaning of the sample's treatment or condition label: in vitro stimulation with specific CMV peptide epitopes to enrich CMV-specific T cells. These receptors have no known antigen. The sequencing machine was an Illumina HiSeq 1500. The public reads were reanalyzed by TCRdb: fastp trimming at Q25, MiXCR alignment, in-frame beta chains only. Every entry covers one CDR3 protein and lists the most common genes and DNA from its rows. The sample yields roughly 920,000 distinct CDR3 sequences; less than 35% were counted once. Over 13% of the sample comes from the top ten. The sample here was cultured CD8+ T cells from PBMCs, taken from culture after CMV antigen stimulation. The receptor source for this set is a human donor in good health (CMV status not recorded). Some clones in this sample may be carry-over from other donors' samples.

J is TRBJ2-5 and V is TRBV6-6, with D possibly being TRBD1 (6 bases). Germline values: CDR1 MNHNY, CDR2 SVGAGI (reference sequence). The CDR3 spans 15 residues. V was shortened by 1 base and J by 3 bases, with 12 bases between the two germline ends. This CDR3 reads CASSYLQGHKETQYF. The CDR3 nucleotides read TGTGCCAGCAGTTACTTACAGGGACACAAAGAGACCCAGTACTTC.

This rearrangement joins TRBV27 to TRBJ1-5; D ambiguous. This CDR3 comprises 15 residues. The ends were cut back, 2 bases at V and 2 bases at J, with 10 bases in the middle. Looked up from germline, CDR1 is MNHEY and CDR2 is SMNVEV (reference sequence). For the CDR3, the DNA is TGTGCCAGCAGTTTAAGGTTCGGCGGCAATCAGCCCCAGCATTTT. Translating it yields CASSLRFGGNQPQHF.

This clonotype was found many times. The DNA is omitted, as the CDR3 cannot be located on it reliably, and the CDR3 follows TCRdb's listing. V usage is TRBV7-9 and J usage is TRBJ2-5; the table gives TRBD1 as D, unverified against the DNA. Germline V lookup: CDR1 SEHNR, CDR2 FQNEAQ (reference sequence). The CDR3 spans 16 amino acids, including both terminal residues. CDR3 sequence reads: CASSFGPGQHQETQYF.

This clonotype was counted a single time. The chain has TRBV29-1 and TRBJ2-7; D tentatively fits TRBD1 or TRBD2 (5 bases each). Germline V CDR1 and CDR2: SQVTM, ANQGSEA. Between the trimmed V and J ends, which lost 3 bases and 2 bases, there was a span of 11 bases. The CDR3 has 13 residues. Written as DNA, the CDR3 is TGCAGCGTTGAGAGGGACCGTCCCTACGAGCAGTACTTC. Amino acids: CSVERDRPYEQYF.

This clonotype occurred once. The chain has TRBV11-2 and TRBJ2-3; the D is unclear. Trimming stripped 2 bases from V and 0 bases from J, with 9 bases between. The germline gives CDR1 SGHAT, CDR2 FQNNGV. The CDR3 length is 15 residues. CDR3 region: CASSLMASSTDTQYF. The CDR3 DNA follows: TGTGCCAGCAGCTTAATGGCGTCTAGCACAGATACGCAGTATTTT.

For the CDR3, the DNA is TGTGCCAGCAGTTTAGAGCGGTTTTACGAGCAGTACGTC. The encoded protein is CASSLERFYEQYV. The gene calls are TRBV5-5 and TRBJ2-7, with D tentatively TRBD2 (5 bases). The CDR3 has 13 residues. The V end was cut by 5 bases, the J end by 4 bases, with 13 bases between. Germline V gene sequence: CDR1 SGHKS, CDR2 YYEKEE (reference sequence).

This clonotype has ten or more counts. The genes are TRBV7-8 and TRBJ1-5; 12 bases map to TRBD1. The CDR3 extends over 15 amino acids. The V and J ends lost 5 bases and 5 bases, in that order; junction bases with no gene match: 4. CDR1 SGHVS and CDR2 FQNEAQ come from the germline V gene. CDR3 bases: TGTGCCAGCAGCCCCGGGACAGGGGGCCATCAGCCCCAGCATTTT. Its protein is CASSPGTGGHQPQHF.